These 24 T cell receptor beta chains were all obtained from the same sample, sequenced in a study of tumour-infiltrating T cells in Burkitt lymphoma. Assay: immunoSEQ multiplex PCR; the TCRdb copy retains only in-frame clones and omits some. The profile shows 4,500 to 6,500 clones, 9.5% to 10% of them singletons. Sequenced input: tumor tissue. The receptors here all came from a human donor with diffuse large B-cell lymphoma.

This clone counts as medium-sized (0.01 to 0.1%). This chain joins TRBV10-2 and TRBJ1-2, with a possible D match to TRBD1 (5 bases). Deletions cut 4 bases from V and 2 bases from J, with 8 bases between. CDR1 and CDR2 from the germline V gene are WSHSY and SAAADI. CDR3 size: 13 residues. In DNA, the CDR3 is TGCGCCAGCAGTGGGGGCGTCAACTATGGCTACACCTTC. This gives the protein CASSGGVNYGYTF.

This clone was recorded a few times. V and J are TRBV6-1 and TRBJ2-3; D could derive from TRBD1 or TRBD2 (5 bases each). Germline V gene lookup returns CDR1 MNHNS and CDR2 SASEGT. The CDR3 consists of 16 residues. Trimming took 3 bases from V and 1 from J, leaving 14 bases between them. The chain's CDR3 is CASSDIGGQGTDTQYF. CDR3 sequence (DNA): TGTGCCAGCAGTGATATTGGGGGTCAGGGCACAGATACGCAGTATTTT.

This clone was seen only a few times. The chain joins TRBV10-2 to TRBJ1-1, with 7 bases that match TRBD1. CDR1 and CDR2 from the germline V gene are WSHSY and SAAADI. This CDR3 contains 11 residues. The V gene end was trimmed by 5 bases and the J gene end by 7 bases; junction bases not matched to a gene: 1. This CDR3 reads CASSTGDEAFF. The CDR3 region has the DNA TGCGCCAGCAGTACAGGGGATGAAGCTTTCTTT.

This clone was counted between two and nine times. The rearrangement joins TRBV7-9 to TRBJ2-3; D possibly matches TRBD1 or TRBD2 (5 bases each). Per the germline V gene, CDR1 is SEHNR and CDR2 is FQNEAQ (reference sequence). The V gene lost 10 bases and the J gene lost 1 base, with 12 bases spanning the gap. This CDR3 comprises 13 residues. CDR3 sequence (DNA): TGTGCCATTCGAGGGGCGGGCACAGATACGCAGTATTTT. Translating gives CAIRGAGTDTQYF.

The chain carries TRBV25-1 and TRBJ2-3, with D possibly TRBD1 on 6 matching bases. Trimming cost V 3 bases and J 4 bases, with 14 bases left between them. Looked up from germline, CDR1 is MGHDK and CDR2 is SYGVNS. The CDR3 has 15 amino acids. CDR3 amino acids: CASSDSQGLADTQYF. The CDR3 region has the DNA TGTGCCAGCAGTGATTCCCAGGGGCTGGCAGATACGCAGTATTTT.

V is TRBV15 and J is TRBJ2-6; D not resolved. Trimming cost V 0 bases and J 3 bases, with 9 bases left between them. The germline V gene encodes CDR1 LNHNV and CDR2 YYDKDF (reference sequence). The CDR3 consists of 16 residues. CDR3 nucleotides: TGTGCCACCAGCAGAGATAGGGCGAGTGGGGCCAACGTCCTGACTTTC. This translates into CATSRDRASGANVLTF.

The chain carries TRBV5-1 and TRBJ2-5; D remains ambiguous. The end of the DNA aligns better with TRBJ2-7, so the J call may be wrong. CDR1 is SGHRS and CDR2 is YFSETQ in the germline V gene. The CDR3 length is 11 residues. CDR3 sequence: CASSSIYEQYF. CDR3 nucleotide sequence: TGCGCCAGCAGCTCCATCTACGAGCAGTACTTC.

This clone has a handful of counts. This chain uses TRBV6-6 with TRBJ2-3; 7 nucleotides align to TRBD2. The trim removed 2 bases at V and 4 bases at J, leaving 3 bases unmatched. The CDR3 runs to 14 residues. CDR1 and CDR2 (germline): MNHNY, SVGAGI (reference sequence). The CDR3 coding sequence is TGTGCCAGCAGTTACGGGGGGGAGGCAGATACGCAGTATTTT. Residues: CASSYGGEADTQYF.

The chain couples TRBV6-1 to TRBJ2-1; D possibly corresponds to TRBD1 (6 bases). Trimming took 2 bases from V and 1 from J, leaving 12 bases between them. Germline assignment: CDR1 MNHNS and CDR2 SASEGT. This CDR3 comprises 16 residues. CDR3 amino acids: CASSERTGFSYNEQFF. The CDR3 nucleotides are TGTGCCAGCAGTGAACGAACAGGGTTTTCCTACAATGAGCAGTTCTTC.

The chain links TRBV7-9 to TRBJ1-4; the D is unclear. Germline V gene lookup returns CDR1 SEHNR and CDR2 FQNEAQ (reference sequence). The CDR3 sequence is 14 residues long. Trimming cost V 1 base and J 10 bases, with 13 bases left between them. As DNA, the CDR3 is TGTGCCAGCAGCTTAGGTATCATTGATGGAAAACTGTTTTTT. Its translation: CASSLGIIDGKLFF.

The chain recombines TRBV10-3 with TRBJ1-2, with 7 bases lining up with TRBD1. From germline, CDR1 is ENHRY and CDR2 SYGVKD. This CDR3 is 14 amino acids long. The V and J ends lost 6 bases and 4 bases, in that order; junction bases with no gene match: 8. The CDR3 sequence: CAIRAPAGGYGYTF. CDR3 nucleotide sequence: TGTGCCATCAGAGCCCCGGCAGGGGGCTATGGCTACACCTTC.

The gene calls are TRBV6-1 and TRBJ1-6; 7 bases align to TRBD1. V lost 0 bases to trimming and J lost 9 bases; unmatched junction nucleotides: 5. The CDR3 extends over 15 amino acids. The germline V gene encodes CDR1 MNHNS and CDR2 SASEGT. The DNA of the CDR3 is TGTGCCAGCAGTGAAGCCCCAGGGGGGACTTCACCCCTCCACTTT. Translated: CASSEAPGGTSPLHF.

This chain connects TRBV10-2 to TRBJ1-2, with TRBD1 matching 8 bases. V trimming: 6 bases; J trimming: 7 bases; junction bases outside the gene matches: 7. Germline V lookup: CDR1 WSHSY, CDR2 SAAADI. The CDR3 has 13 amino acids. CDR3 residues: CASSQGASSGYTF. CDR3 sequence (DNA): TGCGCCAGCAGCCAGGGGGCTAGCTCTGGCTACACCTTC.

The CDR3, as DNA: TGTGCCAGTAGTAATGCAGGGGGCGGAGGGCCGAGAAAATGGATGCATTTT. Protein sequence: CASSNAGGGGPRKWMHF. V is TRBV19 and J is TRBJ1-5, with TRBD1 identical over 8 bases. Trimming at V came to 4 bases and at J to 15 bases, leaving 23 bases not matched to a gene. This CDR3 comprises 17 residues. Per the germline V gene, CDR1 is LNHDA and CDR2 is SQIVND (reference sequence).

The chain uses TRBV2 and TRBJ2-5; no clear D. The end of the DNA aligns better with TRBJ2-7, so the J call may be wrong. Per germline, CDR1 SNHLY and CDR2 FYNNEI. This CDR3 has 14 residues. CDR3 residues: CASSWRGGGYEQYF. The CDR3 coding sequence is TGTGCCAGCAGCTGGCGCGGCGGTGGCTACGAGCAGTACTTC.

The V gene is TRBV6-5, the J gene TRBJ1-4; D might be TRBD1 (5 bases). Trimming took off 10 bases at V and 4 bases at J, with 16 bases between the two ends. CDR1 and CDR2 (germline): MNHEY, SVGAGI. The CDR3 spans 14 residues. In DNA, the CDR3 is TGTGCCACCCGCCTAACGGGGGATAATGAAAAACTGTTTTTT. Amino acid sequence: CATRLTGDNEKLFF.

The chain employs TRBV18 and TRBJ2-1; the D is unclear. Trimming pared 3 bases from V and 6 bases from J, leaving 12 bases between. Germline assignment: CDR1 KGHSH and CDR2 LQKENI. The CDR3 totals 14 residues. CDR3 DNA: TGTGCCAGCTCACCTTTGGTATGGGGCAATGAGCAGTTCTTC. Translating it yields CASSPLVWGNEQFF.

This chain uses TRBV28 with TRBJ2-7; 12 nucleotides agree with TRBD2. This CDR3 has 15 residues. The trim removed 6 bases at V and 4 bases at J, leaving 7 bases unmatched. Germline-derived CDR1 and CDR2 are MDHEN and SYDVKM. Here the CDR3 reads CASSQTSGGIYEQYF. The DNA of the CDR3 is TGTGCCAGCAGCCAGACTAGCGGGGGCATTTACGAGCAGTACTTC.

This clone was observed a few times. J is TRBJ2-5 and V is TRBV6-5; 8 positions match TRBD1. J was trimmed by 2 bases and V by 5 bases; bases with no gene match: 4. This CDR3 is built from 14 residues. Germline V gene sequence: CDR1 MNHEY, CDR2 SVGAGI. As DNA, the CDR3 is TGTGCCAGCAGTGACGGACAGGGACAAGAGACCCAGTACTTC. Residues: CASSDGQGQETQYF.

The chain links TRBV4-2 to TRBJ1-1; TRBD1 is a possible D gene (5 bases). The CDR3 length is 17 residues. Trimming took off 1 base at V and 0 bases at J, with 15 bases between the two ends. Germline V lookup: CDR1 LGHNA, CDR2 YNFKEQ. The CDR3 nucleotides read TGTGCCAGCAGCCAAGTTCGTTCTAACAGGTTGAACACTGAAGCTTTCTTT. It codes for CASSQVRSNRLNTEAFF.

This chain uses TRBV5-8 with TRBJ2-5, with a possible D match to TRBD1 (5 bases). With 2 bases removed from V and 4 bases from J, the gap between germline ends came to 9 bases. Germline V gives CDR1 SGHTS, CDR2 YDEGEE. The CDR3 has 13 amino acids. This CDR3 is CASSFQGGETQYF. CDR3 DNA sequence: TGTGCCAGCAGCTTTCAGGGCGGAGAGACCCAGTACTTC.

There are a few counts of this clone. The gene calls are TRBV12-5 and TRBJ2-1; D is ambiguous. The CDR3 runs to 13 residues. Germline-derived CDR1 and CDR2 are LGHNT and FRNRAP. Between the trimmed V and J ends, which lost 1 base and 3 bases, there was a span of 4 bases. For the CDR3, the DNA is TGTGCTAGTGGTTTGGGTAGCTACAATGAGCAGTTCTTC. It encodes CASGLGSYNEQFF. Variable domain in full (rest from reference TRBV12-5 and TRBJ2-1): DARVTQTPRHKVTEMGQEVTMRCQPILGHNTVFWYRQTMMQGLELLAYFRNRAPLDDSGMPKDRFSAEMPDATLATLKIQPSEPRDSAVYFCASGLGSYNEQFFGPGTRLTVL.

This clone was observed a handful of times. The chain links TRBV6-1 to TRBJ2-1, with a tentative D call TRBD2 (7 bases). V lost 7 bases to trimming and J lost 10 bases, with 23 bases between them. Germline CDR1 reads MNHNS; CDR2 reads SASEGT. The CDR3 consists of 15 residues. CDR3 DNA sequence: TGTGCCAGCAAAGGGGGGGACACGGGTCGTTGGGAGCAGTTCTTC. Its protein product is CASKGGDTGRWEQFF.

The J gene is TRBJ2-5, the V gene TRBV19; tentative D call: TRBD1 (6 bases). The V and J ends lost 5 bases and 0 bases respectively, with 13 bases between them. The CDR3 runs 15 residues. Germline CDR1 is LNHDA and CDR2 is SQIVND (reference sequence). This chain's CDR3 is CASSFAGTYQETQYF. Here the CDR3 DNA reads TGTGCCAGTAGTTTCGCCGGGACATACCAAGAGACCCAGTACTTC.